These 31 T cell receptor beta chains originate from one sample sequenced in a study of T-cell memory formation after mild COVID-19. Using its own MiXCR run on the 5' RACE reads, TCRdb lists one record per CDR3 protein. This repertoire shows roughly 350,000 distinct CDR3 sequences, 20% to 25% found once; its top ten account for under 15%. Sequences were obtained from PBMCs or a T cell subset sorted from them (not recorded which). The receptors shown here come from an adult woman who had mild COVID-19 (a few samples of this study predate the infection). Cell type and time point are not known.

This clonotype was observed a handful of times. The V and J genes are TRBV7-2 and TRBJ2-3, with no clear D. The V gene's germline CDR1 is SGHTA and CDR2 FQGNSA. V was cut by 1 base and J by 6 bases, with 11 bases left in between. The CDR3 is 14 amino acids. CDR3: CASSLESSSDTQYF. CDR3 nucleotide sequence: TGTGCCAGCAGCTTAGAAAGCTCTTCCGATACGCAGTATTTT. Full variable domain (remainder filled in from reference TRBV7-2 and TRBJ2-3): GAGVSQSPSNKVTEKGKDVELRCDPISGHTALYWYRQSLGQGLEFLIYFQGNSAPDKSGLPSDRFSAERTGGSVSTLTIQRTQQEDSAVYLCASSLESSSDTQYFGPGTRLTVL.

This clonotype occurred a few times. The CDR3: CASSLGDRGLAKNIQYF. CDR3 nucleotides: TGCGCCAGCAGCTTGGGGGACAGGGGGCTAGCCAAAAACATTCAGTACTTC. The chain carries TRBV5-1 and TRBJ2-4; 12 bases line up with TRBD1. The CDR3 runs 17 residues. Germline CDR1 is SGHRS and CDR2 is YFSETQ. Trimming took 0 bases from V and 0 from J; bases not matched to a gene: 1.

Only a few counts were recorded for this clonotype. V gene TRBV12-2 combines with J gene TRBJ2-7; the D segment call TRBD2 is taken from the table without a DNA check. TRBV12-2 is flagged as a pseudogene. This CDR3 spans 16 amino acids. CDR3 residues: CASRLPTSGRPWEQYF. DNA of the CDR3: TGTGCAAGTCGCTTACCGACTAGCGGGAGGCCGTGGGAGCAGTACTTC.

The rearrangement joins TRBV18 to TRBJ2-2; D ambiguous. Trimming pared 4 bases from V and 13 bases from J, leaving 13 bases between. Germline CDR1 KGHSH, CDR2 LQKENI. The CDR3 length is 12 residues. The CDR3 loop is CASSHDGRGLFF. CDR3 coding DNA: TGTGCCAGCTCACATGACGGCCGCGGGCTGTTTTTT.

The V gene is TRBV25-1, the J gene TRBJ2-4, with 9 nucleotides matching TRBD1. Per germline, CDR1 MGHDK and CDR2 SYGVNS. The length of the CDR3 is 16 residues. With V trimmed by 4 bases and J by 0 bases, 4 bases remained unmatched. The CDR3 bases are TGTGCCAGCAGTGCCGGGACAGGGCTAGCCAAAAACATTCAGTACTTC. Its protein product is CASSAGTGLAKNIQYF.

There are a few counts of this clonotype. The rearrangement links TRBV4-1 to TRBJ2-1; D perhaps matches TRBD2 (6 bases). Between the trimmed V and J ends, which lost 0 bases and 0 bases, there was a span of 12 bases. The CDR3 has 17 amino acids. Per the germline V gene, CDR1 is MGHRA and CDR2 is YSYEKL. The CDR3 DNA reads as TGCGCCAGCAGCCAAGAACTCGGCGGGGTCTCCTACAATGAGCAGTTCTTC. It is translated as CASSQELGGVSYNEQFF.

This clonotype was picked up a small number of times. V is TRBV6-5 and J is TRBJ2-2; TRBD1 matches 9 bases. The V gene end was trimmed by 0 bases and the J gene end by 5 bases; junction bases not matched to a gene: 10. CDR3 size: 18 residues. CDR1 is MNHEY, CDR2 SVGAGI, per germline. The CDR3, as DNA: TGTGCCAGCAGTTACTCGCTCGTGGGACAGGGTGGTACCGGGGAGCTGTTTTTT. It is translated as CASSYSLVGQGGTGELFF.

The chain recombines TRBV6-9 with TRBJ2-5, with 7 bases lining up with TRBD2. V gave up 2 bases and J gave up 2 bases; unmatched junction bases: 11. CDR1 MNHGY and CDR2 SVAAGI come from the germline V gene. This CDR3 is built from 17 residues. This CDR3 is CASSYKNPSGGQETQYF. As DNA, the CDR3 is TGTGCCAGCAGTTATAAAAATCCTAGCGGAGGACAAGAGACCCAGTACTTC.

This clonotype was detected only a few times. In nucleotides, the CDR3 is TGTGCCAGCAGCTCCGCGAATGGGGCCACCTACGAGCAGTACTTC. Residues: CASSSANGATYEQYF. The chain couples TRBV7-3 to TRBJ2-7; a weak D match, TRBD1 (5 bases). The germline CDR1 and CDR2 sequences are SGHTA and FQGTGA. This CDR3 region has 15 residues. V was shortened by 4 bases and J by 2 bases, with 15 bases between the two germline ends. Complete variable domain (other parts from reference TRBV7-3 and TRBJ2-7): GAGVSQTPSNKVTEKGKYVELRCDPISGHTALYWYRQSLGQGPEFLIYFQGTGAADDSGLPNDRFFAVRPEGSVSTLKIQRTERGDSAVYLCASSSANGATYEQYFGPGTRLTVT.

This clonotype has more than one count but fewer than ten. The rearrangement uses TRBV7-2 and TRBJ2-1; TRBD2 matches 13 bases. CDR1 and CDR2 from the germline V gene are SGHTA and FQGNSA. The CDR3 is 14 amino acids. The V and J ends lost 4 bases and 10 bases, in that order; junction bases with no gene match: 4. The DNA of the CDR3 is TGTGCCAGCAGCTCGGGACTAGCGGGACAAGAGCAGTTCTTC. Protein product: CASSSGLAGQEQFF.

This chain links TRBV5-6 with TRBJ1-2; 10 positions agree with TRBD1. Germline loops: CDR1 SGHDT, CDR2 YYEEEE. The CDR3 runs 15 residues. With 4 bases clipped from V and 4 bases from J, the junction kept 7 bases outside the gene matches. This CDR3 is CASSATRDRGYGYTF. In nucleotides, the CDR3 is TGTGCCAGCAGCGCCACCCGGGACAGGGGCTATGGCTACACCTTC.

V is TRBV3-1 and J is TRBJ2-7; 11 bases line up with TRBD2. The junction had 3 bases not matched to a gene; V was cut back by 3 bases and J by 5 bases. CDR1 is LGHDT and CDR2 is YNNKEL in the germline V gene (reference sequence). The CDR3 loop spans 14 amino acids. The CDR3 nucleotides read TGTGCCAGCAGCCATACTAGCGGGGGCAACGAGCAGTACTTC. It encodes CASSHTSGGNEQYF.

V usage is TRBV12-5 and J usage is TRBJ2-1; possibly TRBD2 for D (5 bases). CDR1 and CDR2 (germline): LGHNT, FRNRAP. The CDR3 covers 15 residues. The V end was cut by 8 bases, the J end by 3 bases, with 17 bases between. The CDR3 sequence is CASRKAVADYNEQFF. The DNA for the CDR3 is TGTGCTAGTCGGAAAGCGGTGGCAGACTACAATGAGCAGTTCTTC.

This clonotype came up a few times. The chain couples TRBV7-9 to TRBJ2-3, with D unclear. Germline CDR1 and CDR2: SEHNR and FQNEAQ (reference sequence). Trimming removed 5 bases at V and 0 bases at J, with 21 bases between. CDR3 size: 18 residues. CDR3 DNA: TGTGCCAGCAGCCCGTTTCGCGGATGGTCCCCTAGCACAGATACGCAGTATTTT. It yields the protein CASSPFRGWSPSTDTQYF. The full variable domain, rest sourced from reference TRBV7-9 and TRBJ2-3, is DTGVSQNPRHKITKRGQNVTFRCDPISEHNRLYWYRQTLGQGPEFLTYFQNEAQLEKSRLLSDRFSAERPKGSFSTLEIQRTEQGDSAMYLCASSPFRGWSPSTDTQYFGPGTRLTVL.

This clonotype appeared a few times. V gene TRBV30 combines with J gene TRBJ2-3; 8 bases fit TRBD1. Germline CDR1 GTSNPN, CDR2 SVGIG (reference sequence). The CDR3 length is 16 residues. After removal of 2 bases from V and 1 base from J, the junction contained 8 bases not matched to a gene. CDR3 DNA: TGTGCCTGGAGTACCGGACAGGGCCACGGCACAGATACGCAGTATTTT. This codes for CAWSTGQGHGTDTQYF.

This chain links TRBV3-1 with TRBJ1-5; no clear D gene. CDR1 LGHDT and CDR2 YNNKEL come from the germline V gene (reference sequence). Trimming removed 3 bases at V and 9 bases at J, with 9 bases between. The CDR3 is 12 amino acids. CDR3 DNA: TGTGCCAGCAGCCAGCAGGCAGGGCCCCAGCATTTT. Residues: CASSQQAGPQHF.

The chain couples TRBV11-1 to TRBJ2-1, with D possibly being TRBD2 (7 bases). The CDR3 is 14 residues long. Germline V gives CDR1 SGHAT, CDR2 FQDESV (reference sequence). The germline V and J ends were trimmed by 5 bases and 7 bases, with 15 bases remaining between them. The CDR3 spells CASSLGGRMNEQFF. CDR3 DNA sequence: TGTGCCAGCAGCCTCGGGGGGCGCATGAATGAGCAGTTCTTC.

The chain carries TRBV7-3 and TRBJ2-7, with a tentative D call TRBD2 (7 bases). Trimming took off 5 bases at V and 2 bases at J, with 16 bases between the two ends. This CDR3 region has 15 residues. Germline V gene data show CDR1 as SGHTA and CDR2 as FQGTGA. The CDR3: CASSLEGGAPYEQYF. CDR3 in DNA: TGTGCCAGCAGCCTGGAAGGGGGGGCCCCCTACGAGCAGTACTTC.

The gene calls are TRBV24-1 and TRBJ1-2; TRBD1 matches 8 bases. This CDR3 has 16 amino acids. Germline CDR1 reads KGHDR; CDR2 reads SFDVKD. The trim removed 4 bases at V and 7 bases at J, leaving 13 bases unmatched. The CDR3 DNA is TGTGCCACCAGTGAGGCAGGGGGCGCAGAACTCGGTGGCTACACCTTC. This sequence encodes CATSEAGGAELGGYTF.

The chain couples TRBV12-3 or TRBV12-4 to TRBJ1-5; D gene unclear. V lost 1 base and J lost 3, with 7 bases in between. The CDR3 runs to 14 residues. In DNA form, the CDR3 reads TGTGCCAGCAGTTTAGGGCTGCTCAATCAGCCCCAGCATTTT. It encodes CASSLGLLNQPQHF.

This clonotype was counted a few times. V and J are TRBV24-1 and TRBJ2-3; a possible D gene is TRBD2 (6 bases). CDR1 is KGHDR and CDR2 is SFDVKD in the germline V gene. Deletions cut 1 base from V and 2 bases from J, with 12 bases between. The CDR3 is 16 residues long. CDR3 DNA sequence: TGTGCCACCAGTGATTTTAGGGGACTGGCCACAGATACGCAGTATTTT. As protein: CATSDFRGLATDTQYF.

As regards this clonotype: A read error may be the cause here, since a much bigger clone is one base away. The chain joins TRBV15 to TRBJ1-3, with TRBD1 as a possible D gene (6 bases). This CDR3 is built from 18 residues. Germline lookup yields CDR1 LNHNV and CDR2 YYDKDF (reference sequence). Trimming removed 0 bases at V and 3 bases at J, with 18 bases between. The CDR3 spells CATSRDRTGKGGGNTIYF. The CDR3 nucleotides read TGTGCCACCAGCAGAGATCGGACCGGGAAAGGGGGTGGAAACACCATATATTTT.

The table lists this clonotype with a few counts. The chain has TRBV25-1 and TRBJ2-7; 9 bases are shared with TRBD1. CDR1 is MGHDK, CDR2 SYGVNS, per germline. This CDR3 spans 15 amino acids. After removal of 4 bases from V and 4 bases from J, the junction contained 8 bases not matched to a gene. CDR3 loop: CASSGRDRAQYEQYF. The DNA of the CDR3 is TGTGCCAGCAGTGGGCGGGACAGGGCACAATACGAGCAGTACTTC.

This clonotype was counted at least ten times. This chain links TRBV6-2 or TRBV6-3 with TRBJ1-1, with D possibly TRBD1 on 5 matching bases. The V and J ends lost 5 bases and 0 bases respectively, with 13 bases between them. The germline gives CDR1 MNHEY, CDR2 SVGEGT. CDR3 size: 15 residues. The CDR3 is CASSNQGNLNTEAFF. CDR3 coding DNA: TGTGCCAGCAGTAATCAGGGAAACCTGAACACTGAAGCTTTCTTT.

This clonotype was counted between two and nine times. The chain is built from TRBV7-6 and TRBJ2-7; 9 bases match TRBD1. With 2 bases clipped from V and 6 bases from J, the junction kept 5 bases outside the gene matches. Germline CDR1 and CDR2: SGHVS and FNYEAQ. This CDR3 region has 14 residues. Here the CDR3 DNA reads TGTGCCAGCAGCTTATCACAGGGGGCTCTCGAGCAGTACTTC. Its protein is CASSLSQGALEQYF.

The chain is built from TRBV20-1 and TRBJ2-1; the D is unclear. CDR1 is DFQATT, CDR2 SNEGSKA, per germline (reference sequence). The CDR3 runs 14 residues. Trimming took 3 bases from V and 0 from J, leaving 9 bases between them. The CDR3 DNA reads TGCAGTGCTAGGACAAGAAGCTCCTACAATGAGCAGTTCTTC. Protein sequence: CSARTRSSYNEQFF.

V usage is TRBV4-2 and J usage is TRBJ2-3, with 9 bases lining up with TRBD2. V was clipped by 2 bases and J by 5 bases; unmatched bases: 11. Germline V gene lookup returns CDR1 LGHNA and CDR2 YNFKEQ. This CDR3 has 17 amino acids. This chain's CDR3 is CASSQRSSSGAEDTQYF. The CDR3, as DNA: TGTGCCAGCAGCCAAAGGTCCTCTAGCGGGGCGGAAGATACGCAGTATTTT.

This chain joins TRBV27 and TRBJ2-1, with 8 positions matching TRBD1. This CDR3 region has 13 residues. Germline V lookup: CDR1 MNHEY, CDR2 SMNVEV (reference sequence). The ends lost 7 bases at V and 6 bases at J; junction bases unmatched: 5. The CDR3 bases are TGTGCCAGCATGGACAGGGTGGGCAATGAGCAGTTCTTC. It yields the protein CASMDRVGNEQFF.

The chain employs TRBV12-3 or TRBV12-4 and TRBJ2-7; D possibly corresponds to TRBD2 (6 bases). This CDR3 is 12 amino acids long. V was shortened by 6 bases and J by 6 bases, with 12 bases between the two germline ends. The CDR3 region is CASRGGLTEQYF. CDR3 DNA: TGTGCCAGCAGGGGGGGACTTACCGAGCAGTACTTC.

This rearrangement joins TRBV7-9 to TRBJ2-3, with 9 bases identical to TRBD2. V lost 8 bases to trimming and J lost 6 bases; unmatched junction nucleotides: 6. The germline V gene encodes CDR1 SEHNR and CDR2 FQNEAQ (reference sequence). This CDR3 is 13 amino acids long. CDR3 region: CASGAGGRDTQYF. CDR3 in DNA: TGTGCCAGCGGAGCGGGGGGACGGGATACGCAGTATTTT.

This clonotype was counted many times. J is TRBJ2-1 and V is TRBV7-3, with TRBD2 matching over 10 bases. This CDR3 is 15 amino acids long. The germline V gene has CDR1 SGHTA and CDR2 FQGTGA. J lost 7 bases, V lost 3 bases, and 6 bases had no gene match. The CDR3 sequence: CASSFSAGGPNEQFF. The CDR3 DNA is TGTGCCAGCAGCTTCTCAGCGGGAGGGCCAAATGAGCAGTTCTTC.